This TCR beta chain was identified during a study of Graves' ophthalmopathy and Graves' hyperthyroidism. Germline CDR1 and CDR2: LNHNV and YYDKDF (reference sequence). V dropped 2 bases and J dropped 5 bases, with 12 bases sitting between them. CDR3 length equals 14 residues. This clonotype was seen ten or more times. TCR beta CDR3 amplification used RNA transcripts. First-round RT-PCR used HTBI primers; second-round multiplex PCR followed. MiXCR was run by TCRdb on the multiplex PCR reads, yielding one entry per CDR3 protein. Counted here are under 800,000 distinct CDR3 sequences, roughly 20% occurring once; the ten biggest clones make up about 6.6%.

The genes are TRBV15 and TRBJ2-5; D uncertain. This clonotype originated in a woman aged 18-29 years with stable Graves' hyperthyroidism. Some clones in this sample may be carry-over from other donors' samples. The sequencing sample was made of peripheral blood. Here the CDR3 DNA reads TGTGCCACCAGCAGAAGCACCCTGGTCGAGACCCAGTACTTC. Its protein product is CATSRSTLVETQYF.